Reported below is one T cell receptor (beta chain). At one end, the junction sequence differs from germline, possibly due to a read error. The CDR3 has 12 amino acids. TRBV12-4/TRBJ1-2 clonotypes were amplified with adaptor-ligated barcode primers. TCRdb re-called the multiplex PCR reads through MiXCR, storing one row per CDR3 protein. Of 600 to 750 distinct CDR3 sequences listed, over 25% are singletons. This clonotype was obtained from a female donor with breast cancer. The material sequenced was tumor-infiltrating naive CD4+ T cells sorted from the breast tumor. As for subset: naive CD4+ T cells, CD4+CD45RA+CD25-. This sequence joins TRBV12-3 or TRBV12-4 and TRBJ1-2; tentative D call: TRBD1 (5 bases). The CDR3 spells CASRARQYGYTF. The CDR3 DNA sequence: TGTGCTAGCAGGGCCCGACAGTATGGCTACACCTTC.